The rows below give T cell receptor beta chains drawn from one sample of a study of T-cell reconstitution after alpha-beta-depleted transplantation in children. TCRdb redid the calling of the PCR reads with MiXCR, one entry per CDR3 protein. Of nearly 3,000 distinct CDR3 sequences listed, under 25% are singletons. The input for sequencing was PBMCs, mostly from graft donor cells, taken 60 days after TCRalphabeta/CD19-depleted stem cell transplant. The source is a female patient between 5 and 17 years old who had a stem cell transplant for acute lymphoblastic leukemia, so the T cells may come from the graft donor. Each CDR3 is given with its conserved first and last residue. Each record gives: CDR3 DNA, CDR3 protein, J gene, D gene, clone size, V gene. A D gene is named only where the DNA matches it firmly. Rows give clone size only sometimes, using once, few, many, or a class for an expanded clone.

CDR3nt: TGTGCCAGCAGCAAGCGGGGGGGAAACACCGGGGAGCTGTTTTTT; CDR3aa: CASSKRGGNTGELFF; j_gene: TRBJ2-2; d_gene: TRBD2; abundance: many; v_gene: TRBV9
CDR3nt: TGTGCCAGCAGTTACTCCCATAGGGGAGTGGGAGAGCAGTACTTC; CDR3aa: CASSYSHRGVGEQYF; j_gene: TRBJ2-7; d_gene: NA; abundance: medium-sized; v_gene: TRBV6-5
CDR3nt: TGCAGCGTTCCCGAAGTACCGTACACCGGGGAGCTGTTTTTT; CDR3aa: CSVPEVPYTGELFF; j_gene: TRBJ2-2; d_gene: NA; abundance: many; v_gene: TRBV29-1
CDR3nt: TGTGCCAGCAGCCAAGATCTCCCGCTTGGGACTAGCGGGAGGGCCACGGAGACCCAGTACTTC; CDR3aa: CASSQDLPLGTSGRATETQYF; j_gene: TRBJ2-5; d_gene: TRBD2; abundance: many; v_gene: TRBV14
CDR3nt: TGTGCCAGCAGCTTAGAGGGACAGGGACTAGACCAAGAGACCCAGTACTTC; CDR3aa: CASSLEGQGLDQETQYF; j_gene: TRBJ2-5; d_gene: NA; abundance: many; v_gene: TRBV7-9
CDR3nt: TGTGCCAGCAGTTTTCGGGGGGGCCCTTACGAGCAGTACTTC; CDR3aa: CASSFRGGPYEQYF; j_gene: TRBJ2-7; d_gene: TRBD2; abundance: many; v_gene: TRBV12-3/TRBV12-4
CDR3nt: TGTGCCAGCAGTTTGACAGGGGGCGCTGGGGCCAACGTCCTGACTTTC; CDR3aa: CASSLTGGAGANVLTF; j_gene: TRBJ2-6; d_gene: TRBD1; abundance: medium-sized; v_gene: TRBV12-3/TRBV12-4
CDR3nt: TGTGCCAGCAGCCCCGAAAGCTACTGGTACCAAGAGATGACCCAGTACTTC; CDR3aa: CASSPESYWYQEMTQYF; j_gene: TRBJ2-5; d_gene: NA; abundance: NA; v_gene: TRBV7-8
CDR3nt: TGTGCCAGCAGTCCCTACAGGGTAAATCAGCCCCAGCATTTT; CDR3aa: CASSPYRVNQPQHF; j_gene: TRBJ1-5; d_gene: NA; abundance: many; v_gene: TRBV6-5
CDR3nt: TGTGCCAGCAGTTACAGGGGAAACACCATATATTTT; CDR3aa: CASSYRGNTIYF; j_gene: TRBJ1-3; d_gene: NA; abundance: many; v_gene: TRBV12-3/TRBV12-4
CDR3nt: TGTGCCAGCAGTGTTAGGTTTGGCGAGACCCAGTACTTC; CDR3aa: CASSVRFGETQYF; j_gene: TRBJ2-5; d_gene: NA; abundance: many; v_gene: TRBV25-1
CDR3nt: TGTGCCAGCAGCCAAACAGGGGGGCATCAGCCCCAGCATTTT; CDR3aa: CASSQTGGHQPQHF; j_gene: TRBJ1-5; d_gene: TRBD1; abundance: NA; v_gene: TRBV3-1
CDR3nt: TGTGCCAGCAGCCCTAGGTTCGGGACAGGGAAGAATGAGCAGTTCTTC; CDR3aa: CASSPRFGTGKNEQFF; j_gene: TRBJ2-1; d_gene: TRBD1; abundance: many; v_gene: TRBV7-2
CDR3nt: TGTGCCAGCAGCGCCCGACAGGGGGCAGGGTACGAGCAGTACTTC; CDR3aa: CASSARQGAGYEQYF; j_gene: TRBJ2-7; d_gene: TRBD1; abundance: medium-sized; v_gene: TRBV9
CDR3nt: TGTGCCATGGGCAAAGGGATAGCTAGCGGGTCCAGCACAGATACGCAGTATTTT; CDR3aa: CAMGKGIASGSSTDTQYF; j_gene: TRBJ2-3; d_gene: TRBD2; abundance: NA; v_gene: TRBV4-2
CDR3nt: TGTGCCAGCAGCCAATCCACAAGGAGTGTCACTGAAGCTTTCTTT; CDR3aa: CASSQSTRSVTEAFF; j_gene: TRBJ1-1; d_gene: NA; abundance: NA; v_gene: TRBV16
CDR3nt: TGTGCCAGCAGCTCCTACTTCGGACAGGTCGGGACTGAAGCTTTCTTT; CDR3aa: CASSSYFGQVGTEAFF; j_gene: TRBJ1-1; d_gene: TRBD1; abundance: medium-sized; v_gene: TRBV5-6
CDR3nt: TGTGCCAGCAGCGTAGGCGATAGCAATCAGCCCCAGCATTTT; CDR3aa: CASSVGDSNQPQHF; j_gene: TRBJ1-5; d_gene: NA; abundance: large; v_gene: TRBV9
CDR3nt: TGTGCCAGCAGCTTAGGAGGGGATCAGCCCCAGCATTTT; CDR3aa: CASSLGGDQPQHF; j_gene: TRBJ1-5; d_gene: NA; abundance: many; v_gene: TRBV7-9
CDR3nt: TGTGCCAGCCGACTAGCGGGGGCCGGGGAGCAGTTCTTC; CDR3aa: CASRLAGAGEQFF; j_gene: TRBJ2-1; d_gene: TRBD2; abundance: many; v_gene: TRBV19
CDR3nt: TGTGCCAGCAGCCAAGAGTCGATCGGACTAGCGGGGCCGGGTACGCAGTATTTT; CDR3aa: CASSQESIGLAGPGTQYF; j_gene: TRBJ2-3; d_gene: TRBD2; abundance: many; v_gene: TRBV14
CDR3nt: TGCAGTGCTCCTTTGGGGGATACGCAGTATTTT; CDR3aa: CSAPLGDTQYF; j_gene: TRBJ2-3; d_gene: NA; abundance: many; v_gene: TRBV20-1
CDR3nt: TGTGCCAGCAGCTTTAGGGTGAGCAATCAGCCCCAGCATTTT; CDR3aa: CASSFRVSNQPQHF; j_gene: TRBJ1-5; d_gene: NA; abundance: medium-sized; v_gene: TRBV7-2
CDR3nt: TGTGCCAGCAGCTTAAGGCGCGGGAGGATCGATGAGCAGTTCTTC; CDR3aa: CASSLRRGRIDEQFF; j_gene: TRBJ2-1; d_gene: TRBD2; abundance: many; v_gene: TRBV7-9